This T cell receptor (beta chain) was sequenced during a study of T cell responses to AZD1222 COVID-19 vaccine. Second-dose groups at about 4 or about 12 weeks were pooled. Study conclusions and caveats: Regions 160-218 and 743-854 dominated among vaccine-associated CD4 TCRs spanning spike. Repertoires were obtained only post-peak T cell response.

A word on this clone: The antigen remains undetermined.

The data were produced by immunoSEQ multiplex PCR, yet TCRdb's version contains in-frame clones alone and is incomplete. The sample includes roughly 110,000 clones, 75% to 95% of them seen just once. V was cut by 1 base and J by 4 bases, with 2 bases left in between. Germline V CDR1 and CDR2: SGHTA, FQGNSA. The CDR3 covers 12 residues. The rearrangement joins TRBV7-2 to TRBJ1-3; D not resolved. This TCR was sampled from an adult who received the AZD1222 COVID-19 vaccine. The material sequenced was peripheral blood, taken 28 days after the second AZD1222 dose. The CDR3 sequence: CASSLVGNTIYF. CDR3 nucleotides: TGTGCCAGCAGCTTAGTAGGAAACACCATATATTTT.